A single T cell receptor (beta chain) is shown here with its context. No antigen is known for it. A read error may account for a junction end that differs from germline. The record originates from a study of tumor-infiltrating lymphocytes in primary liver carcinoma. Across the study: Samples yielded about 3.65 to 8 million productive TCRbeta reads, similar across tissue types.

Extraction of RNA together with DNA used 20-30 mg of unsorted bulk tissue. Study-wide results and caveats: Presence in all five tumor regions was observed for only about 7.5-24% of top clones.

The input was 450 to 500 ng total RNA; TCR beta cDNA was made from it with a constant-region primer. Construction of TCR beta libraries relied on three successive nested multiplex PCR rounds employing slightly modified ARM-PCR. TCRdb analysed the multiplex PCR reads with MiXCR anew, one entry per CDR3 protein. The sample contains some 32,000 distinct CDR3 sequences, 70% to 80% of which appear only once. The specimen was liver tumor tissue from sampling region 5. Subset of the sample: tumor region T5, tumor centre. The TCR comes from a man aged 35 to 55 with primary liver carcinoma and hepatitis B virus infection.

CDR3 protein: CAGSQGVRNYGYIF. As DNA, the CDR3 is TGCGCCGGCAGCCAAGGGGTCAGGAACTATGGCTACATCTTC. This chain connects TRBV4-1 to TRBJ1-2; possibly TRBD1 for D (5 bases). The germline V gene has CDR1 MGHRA and CDR2 YSYEKL. The CDR3 runs 14 residues.